The entry below gives a single T cell receptor (beta chain) sequence along with its context. This clonotype occurred many times. The antigen it recognizes is unknown. Base-call qualities are not available, and no considerably larger clone is one nucleotide away. The TCR beta CDR3 regions were amplified from RNA transcripts. A first-round RT-PCR of the TCR CDR3 used the HTBI primer set with the Qiagen OneStep RT-PCR kit. Libraries were constructed in a second round of multiplex PCR, after which size selection and purification were carried out. Sequencing of the libraries was done on an Illumina HiSeq2000 using paired-end 100 bp reads. For the original study's pipeline: SOAPnuke was used to process the raw data, with reads discarded if the reads contained adapters or uncalled bases, had a mean Phred below 15, or lacked an exact constant-primer or identifier match. COPE v1.2.5 was used to merge the high-quality paired reads, and each unique nucleotide sequence was defined as a clonotype. Clonotypes were aligned to IMGT TRBV, TRBD and TRBJ reference segments using MiTCR v1.1. The analysis included only V-J combinations with a frequency above 0.0001, which together covered 99% to 99.2% of the repertoires. A TCS score was defined as the ratio between F50 (clonal expansion) and ExV (chaos), using BLOSUM62-based TCRdist between CDR3 peptides within each V-J. Welch's t-statistics and random forest reduced approximately 520 V-J features to under 15, which were used in a naive Bayes classifier (R e1071). TCRdb applied fastp at Q25 and MiXCR to the public reads, then kept only in-frame beta chains. Under each unique CDR3 protein, matching rows form one entry showing the most common genes and DNA. TCRdb, not the authors, supplied the V and J calls. The sample profile shows fewer than 850,000 distinct CDR3 sequences; around a sixth of them were found once. The ten biggest clones cover 15% to 17% of the sample.

The sample belongs to a study of T cells in Graves' hyperthyroidism and ophthalmopathy (dated by TCRdb to between 2018 and 2020). Regarding the complete study: Peripheral blood samples were taken at initial diagnosis, before any treatment was given. The approximately 90 discovery patients were divided at random into training and test sets in a 7:3 ratio. Thyroid tissue and blood T-cell repertoires from over 5 Graves' hyperthyroidism patients were also compared in the study. Once sampling was done, hyperthyroidism patients were given methimazole at a starting dose of 30 mg daily, whereas ophthalmopathy patients were given high-dose intravenous methylprednisolone. Prospective prediction of ophthalmopathy was tested in an independent validation cohort of 18 to 20 hyperthyroidism patients and 15 to 17 patients who later progressed to ophthalmopathy. According to the paper, TCR Vbeta CDR3 sequencing was carried out on over 130 peripheral blood samples, which came from some 41 ophthalmopathy, 70 to 80 hyperthyroidism and about 17 progressor patients. To identify distinguishing TCR V-J signatures, a discovery cohort of about 100 patients was used, comprising 40 to 45 with Graves' ophthalmopathy and approximately 57 with stable Graves' hyperthyroidism.

The germline ends are 10 bases apart after V is trimmed by 5 bases and J by 2 bases. Based on the germline V gene, the CDR1 and CDR2 sequences are SNHLY and FYNNEI. From its cysteine to its phenylalanine, the CDR3 spans 15 amino acids. Only CDR3 DNA remains: 45 bases, in frame from the first base. Graves' hyperthyroidism was defined as stable when no progression to ophthalmopathy occurred over 18 months of follow-up. Hyperthyroidism patients were newly diagnosed, had a disease duration of under 2 months, and were aged 18 to 65 years. Exclusion was applied to patients with uncontrolled infections, other autoimmune diseases, pregnancy or lactation. Clinical symptoms, serum thyroxine and TRAb, thyroid ultrasound, and orbital computed tomography formed the basis for the diagnoses. PBMCs were separated from over 9 ml of fresh peripheral blood using Ficoll-Paque density gradient centrifugation. Trizol reagent was used to extract total RNA, and RNA quality was then checked on an Agilent 2100 Bioanalyzer.

What the authors observed across the whole study: Most expanded thyroid clonotypes (frequency above 0.001) were also detected in blood, a finding suggesting that blood repertoires may reflect thyroid immune responses. No statistical method was used to set the sample size in advance, and investigators knew the group allocation. In cross-validation, a model built on a 13 V-J signature told ophthalmopathy apart from stable hyperthyroidism with 87.88% sensitivity and roughly 83% specificity, and in testing the same model reached 80%/75%. During validation, the model predicted progression to ophthalmopathy a median of roughly 7.1 months ahead of onset, with just under 71% sensitivity and around 73% specificity.

The clonotype comes from a middle-aged man with Graves' hyperthyroidism. The sequenced material came from blood. The chain is encoded by TRBV2 joined to TRBJ2-6, with the D gene possibly TRBD1 or TRBD2, each one fitting 6 bases. The CDR3 loop reads CASSKRGAGANVLTF. The nucleotide sequence is TGTGCCAGCAGTAAAAGGGGGGCTGGGGCCAACGTCCTGACTTTC.